Below, 30 T cell receptor beta chains from the same sample are listed, as sequenced in a study of T-cell reconstitution after alpha-beta-depleted transplantation in children. A library of TCRbeta sequences, prepared with unique molecular identifiers, was generated. TCRdb passed the PCR reads through MiXCR, listing each CDR3 protein once. This table holds approximately 190,000 distinct CDR3 sequences, roughly 6.3% found once. Material: PBMCs, obtained before TCRalphabeta/CD19-depleted stem cell transplant. The source is a girl less than two years old with combined immunodeficiency, due to receive a stem cell transplant.

This clonotype was counted many times. The J gene is TRBJ2-2, the V gene TRBV28, with unresolved D. The length of the CDR3 is 16 residues. The ends were cut back, 6 bases at V and 3 bases at J, with 17 bases in the middle. Germline V gene lookup returns CDR1 MDHEN and CDR2 SYDVKM. Written as DNA, the CDR3 is TGTGCCAGCAGATTGGATCTAAAAGAGGACACCGGGGAGCTGTTTTTT. Translation: CASRLDLKEDTGELFF.

This clonotype was observed a few times. The CDR3 sequence is CASSQLTGVDEKLFF. DNA for the CDR3: TGTGCCAGCAGCCAGTTGACAGGGGTGGATGAAAAACTGTTTTTT. The chain links TRBV3-1 to TRBJ1-4, with 8 bases that match TRBD1. Unmatched junction bases numbered 6, after V lost 3 bases and J lost 6 bases. The CDR3 extends over 15 amino acids. Germline assignment: CDR1 LGHDT and CDR2 YNNKEL (reference sequence).

This clonotype was seen repeatedly, ten times or more. The chain carries TRBV6-2 or TRBV6-3 and TRBJ2-1, with 13 nucleotides matching TRBD2. V lost 0 bases, J lost 0 bases, and 5 bases stayed unmatched. The germline V gene encodes CDR1 MNHEY and CDR2 SVGEGT. The CDR3 spans 19 residues. In DNA form, the CDR3 reads TGTGCCAGCAGTTACTCGCTGAGGACTAGCGGGAGCTCCTACAATGAGCAGTTCTTC. Encoded protein: CASSYSLRTSGSSYNEQFF.

This clonotype was recorded many times. DNA for the CDR3: TGCAGTGCCAAACTGATTCGGACAGGGAGCTCCTACAATGAGCAGTTCTTC. Protein product: CSAKLIRTGSSYNEQFF. The rearrangement uses TRBV20-1 and TRBJ2-1; 8 bases agree with TRBD1. From germline, CDR1 is DFQATT and CDR2 SNEGSKA (reference sequence). V lost 6 bases and J lost 0; bases outside the gene matches: 13. CDR3 length: 17 residues.

This clonotype was seen repeatedly, ten times or more. The chain joins TRBV28 to TRBJ2-3, with TRBD1 matching over 12 bases. CDR3 length: 15 amino acids. Losses at the gene ends were 7 bases for V and 6 bases for J; bases not matched to a gene: 8. Per germline, CDR1 MDHEN and CDR2 SYDVKM. CDR3 in DNA: TGTGCCAGCACACCACCGGGACAGGGGGCTGATACGCAGTATTTT. It encodes CASTPPGQGADTQYF.

V is TRBV3-1 and J is TRBJ2-1; a weak D match, TRBD1 (5 bases). Germline V lookup: CDR1 LGHDT, CDR2 YNNKEL (reference sequence). With 11 bases removed from V and 11 bases from J, the gap between germline ends came to 25 bases. The CDR3 consists of 14 residues. DNA for the CDR3: TGTGCCTTCAGTTTTTCCCCAGGGAATAGTAAGCAGTTCTTC. Protein: CAFSFSPGNSKQFF.

This clonotype was seen many times. The chain employs TRBV29-1 and TRBJ2-1; TRBD2 matches at 8 bases. The CDR3 covers 12 residues. The J segment lost 8 bases and the V segment lost 3 bases, leaving 3 bases of the junction unmatched. CDR1 and CDR2 (germline): SQVTM, ANQGSEA. CDR3 nucleotide sequence: TGCAGCGTTGAGCGGGAGGCCTATGAGCAGTTCTTC. Protein product: CSVEREAYEQFF.

This clonotype appeared many times. This chain links TRBV5-6 with TRBJ2-7; D unresolved. V was pared by 2 bases and J by 3 bases, with 9 bases between. Germline CDR1 is SGHDT and CDR2 is YYEEEE. The CDR3 spans 13 residues. In nucleotides, the CDR3 is TGTGCCAGCAGCTTTGAGCGAAACTACGAGCAGTACTTC. Protein sequence: CASSFERNYEQYF. Together with reference TRBV5-6 and TRBJ2-7, the CDR3 gives the full variable domain: DAGVTQSPTHLIKTRGQQVTLRCSPKSGHDTVSWYQQALGQGPQFIFQYYEEEERQRGNFPDRFSGHQFPNYSSELNVNALLLGDSALYLCASSFERNYEQYFGPGTRLTVT.

This clonotype was counted many times. The chain employs TRBV28 and TRBJ2-1, with D possibly matching TRBD2 (5 bases). CDR1 is MDHEN and CDR2 is SYDVKM in the germline V gene. This CDR3 comprises 14 residues. The V and J ends lost 3 bases and 5 bases respectively, with 11 bases between them. CDR3 region: CASSLTIGHNEQFF. The DNA of the CDR3 is TGTGCCAGCAGTTTGACTATAGGGCACAATGAGCAGTTCTTC.

This clonotype appeared many times. V is TRBV14 and J is TRBJ2-1; D uncertain. The CDR3 runs 16 residues. Germline V gene data show CDR1 as SGHDN and CDR2 as FVKESK. The V and J ends lost 1 base and 2 bases respectively, with 12 bases between them. CDR3 amino acids: CASSQVAAFTYNEQFF. Written as DNA, the CDR3 is TGTGCCAGCAGCCAAGTCGCGGCTTTTACCTACAATGAGCAGTTCTTC.

The chain joins TRBV7-2 to TRBJ2-7, with 8 bases lining up with TRBD2. CDR1 is SGHTA and CDR2 is FQGNSA in the germline V gene. This CDR3 region has 15 residues. After removal of 5 bases from V and 7 bases from J, the junction contained 13 bases not matched to a gene. The CDR3 DNA reads as TGTGCCAGCAGCCAAGTACGAGCGGGAGTAGGAGAGCAGTACTTC. Amino acid sequence: CASSQVRAGVGEQYF.

This clonotype was seen a handful of times. The chain links TRBV6-2 or TRBV6-3 to TRBJ2-5; no reliable D call. This CDR3 contains 18 residues. Germline V gene sequence: CDR1 MNHEY, CDR2 SVGEGT. Trimming left V 6 bases short and J 0 bases short, with 23 bases between. In DNA, the CDR3 is TGTGCCAGCAGCCCAGCTCTATGGGCCCACCGGAACCAAGAGACCCAGTACTTC. Translated, it gives CASSPALWAHRNQETQYF.

This clonotype was recorded many times. V gene TRBV5-8 combines with J gene TRBJ1-2, with a weak D call TRBD1 (5 bases). CDR1 is SGHTS and CDR2 is YDEGEE in the germline V gene. Trimming cost V 3 bases and J 7 bases, with 10 bases left between them. This CDR3 has 12 residues. The CDR3 protein is CASSWVQAGYTF. In nucleotides, the CDR3 is TGTGCCAGCAGCTGGGTACAGGCTGGCTACACCTTC.

At least ten counts were recorded for this clonotype. The V and J genes are TRBV27 and TRBJ1-2; D perhaps matches TRBD1 (5 bases). The CDR3 runs 13 residues. In germline, CDR1 is MNHEY, CDR2 SMNVEV (reference sequence). Trimming shortened V by 6 bases and J by 4 bases, and 12 bases separated the two germline ends. DNA for the CDR3: TGTGCCAGCAGGCAGGGTAAATTCTATGGCTACACCTTC. It yields the protein CASRQGKFYGYTF.

This clonotype was detected ten times or more. V and J are TRBV11-2 and TRBJ2-5, with 8 bases fitting TRBD2. Germline CDR1 SGHAT, CDR2 FQNNGV. Trimming removed 5 bases from V and 5 bases from J; junction bases left unmatched: 10. The CDR3 runs 15 residues. The CDR3 here is CASSPHSGAGETQYF. CDR3 nucleotide sequence: TGTGCCAGCAGCCCCCATAGCGGGGCCGGGGAGACCCAGTACTTC.

This clonotype was seen ten or more times. The chain has TRBV6-6 and TRBJ1-5, with unresolved D. The CDR3 runs 11 residues. Germline V gene data show CDR1 as MNHNY and CDR2 as SVGAGI (reference sequence). V was clipped by 11 bases and J by 4 bases, with 9 bases between them. The CDR3: CAAGYNQPQHF. CDR3 bases: TGTGCCGCCGGCTATAATCAGCCCCAGCATTTT.

This clonotype was found many times. The chain couples TRBV29-1 to TRBJ2-7; 8 positions agree with TRBD1. The V gene end was trimmed by 6 bases and the J gene end by 4 bases; junction bases not matched to a gene: 8. CDR3 length: 13 residues. Per germline, CDR1 SQVTM and CDR2 ANQGSEA. CDR3 sequence reads: CSVSQGARYEQYF. In nucleotides, the CDR3 is TGCAGCGTATCTCAGGGGGCGCGGTACGAGCAGTACTTC.

This clonotype was seen repeatedly, ten times or more. The genes are TRBV20-1 and TRBJ2-6; D unclear. The V end was cut by 5 bases, the J end by 0 bases, with 5 bases between. Germline assignment: CDR1 DFQATT and CDR2 SNEGSKA (reference sequence). This CDR3 comprises 13 residues. For the CDR3, the DNA is TGCAGTGCTGCGTACTCTGGGGCCAACGTCCTGACTTTC. Translated: CSAAYSGANVLTF.

This clonotype came up many times. The chain links TRBV29-1 to TRBJ2-7; TRBD2 matches 7 bases. Per germline, CDR1 SQVTM and CDR2 ANQGSEA. Trimming took 5 bases from V and 7 from J; bases not matched to a gene: 14. The CDR3 loop spans 14 amino acids. CDR3: CSVQKGGSGGEQYF. CDR3 sequence (DNA): TGCAGCGTTCAAAAGGGCGGGAGTGGAGGGGAGCAGTACTTC.

This clonotype was detected ten times or more. This chain joins TRBV11-3 and TRBJ2-5; TRBD1 aligns across 8 bases. The CDR3 has 12 residues. V dropped 8 bases and J dropped 6; count of bases not matched to a gene: 5. CDR1 and CDR2 (germline): SGHNT, YENEEA. The CDR3 is CASQGATKTQYF. Written as DNA, the CDR3 is TGTGCCAGCCAGGGGGCAACGAAGACCCAGTACTTC.

The sample holds many counts of this clonotype. The chain combines TRBV11-2 with TRBJ2-1, with TRBD2 matching 16 bases. Trimming cost V 1 base and J 10 bases; bases outside gene matches: 4. CDR3 length equals 16 residues. CDR1 and CDR2 (germline): SGHAT, FQNNGV. CDR3 sequence reads: CASSLVGTSGRGEQFF. The DNA of the CDR3 is TGTGCCAGCAGCTTAGTGGGGACTAGCGGGAGGGGAGAGCAGTTCTTC.

In this sample, this clonotype turned up many times. The V and J genes are TRBV4-3 and TRBJ2-1, with D possibly matching TRBD2 (7 bases). The V gene lost 0 bases and the J gene lost 8 bases, with 17 bases spanning the gap. This CDR3 is 16 amino acids long. Germline CDR1 is LGHNA and CDR2 is YSLEER. The CDR3 region is CASSQDASGTGYEQFF. The DNA for the CDR3 is TGCGCCAGCAGCCAAGATGCTAGCGGAACAGGGTATGAGCAGTTCTTC.

This clonotype was seen at least ten times. This rearrangement joins TRBV9 to TRBJ2-2; the D call may be TRBD1 or TRBD2 (5 bases each). The CDR3 has 17 residues. Germline CDR1 and CDR2: SGDLS and YYNGEE. With 1 base removed from V and 3 bases from J, the gap between germline ends came to 16 bases. CDR3 nucleotides: TGTGCCAGCAGCGTAACCAACCTTGGGGGTTACACCGGGGAGCTGTTTTTT. Its translation is CASSVTNLGGYTGELFF.

This clonotype was counted many times. The J gene is TRBJ2-7, the V gene TRBV7-2, with D unresolved. The CDR3 runs to 13 residues. V lost 3 bases and J lost 4, with 10 bases in between. Germline V gene sequence: CDR1 SGHTA, CDR2 FQGNSA. The CDR3 reads CASSFGPSYEQYF. CDR3 DNA: TGTGCCAGCAGCTTCGGTCCTTCATACGAGCAGTACTTC.

This clonotype was detected many times. The chain employs TRBV7-3 and TRBJ2-1; TRBD2 matches 8 bases. The ends lost 2 bases at V and 0 bases at J; junction bases unmatched: 6. There are 17 residues in the CDR3. Germline CDR1 SGHTA, CDR2 FQGTGA. CDR3 residues: CASSLRGGLSSYNEQFF. The CDR3 coding sequence is TGTGCCAGCAGCTTACGGGGGGGACTCAGCTCCTACAATGAGCAGTTCTTC.

This clonotype was seen many times. CDR3 DNA: TGCGCCAGCAGCCAACGTGGGTACGCCGGACTAGCGCTCTCCTTCCTCTCCTACGAGCAGTACTTC. Amino acids: CASSQRGYAGLALSFLSYEQYF. The genes are TRBV4-1 and TRBJ2-7, with TRBD2 matching 9 bases. Germline values: CDR1 MGHRA, CDR2 YSYEKL. There are 22 residues in the CDR3. V dropped 2 bases and J dropped 0; count of bases not matched to a gene: 23.

This clonotype showed up many times. This chain uses TRBV7-2 with TRBJ2-7, with unresolved D. This CDR3 comprises 14 residues. The germline CDR1 and CDR2 sequences are SGHTA and FQGNSA. Trimming stripped 2 bases from V and 4 bases from J, with 12 bases between. The CDR3 here is CASSLYLVTYEQYF. In DNA, the CDR3 is TGTGCCAGCAGCTTATATCTGGTTACGTACGAGCAGTACTTC.

This clonotype was seen ten or more times. This chain connects TRBV5-6 to TRBJ2-4, with D unclear. Germline V lookup: CDR1 SGHDT, CDR2 YYEEEE. The CDR3 has 14 residues. V was cut by 2 bases and J by 2 bases, with 8 bases left in between. The CDR3 bases are TGTGCCAGCAGCTTAGCTTCCACCAAAAACATTCAGTACTTC. This sequence encodes CASSLASTKNIQYF.

This clonotype showed up many times. The chain couples TRBV12-3 or TRBV12-4 to TRBJ1-3, with D unclear. CDR3 length equals 16 residues. V was shortened by 2 bases and J by 0 bases, with 11 bases between the two germline ends. The CDR3 region is CASSLFTASSGNTIYF. The DNA of the CDR3 is TGTGCCAGCAGTTTATTTACGGCCTCCTCTGGAAACACCATATATTTT.

The table lists this clonotype with many counts. The chain is built from TRBV18 and TRBJ2-7, with D perhaps TRBD2 (6 bases). CDR1 and CDR2 from the germline V gene are KGHSH and LQKENI. V was cut by 5 bases and J by 3 bases, with 20 bases left in between. The CDR3 length is 16 residues. CDR3 sequence reads: CASSYKPGLTIYEQYF. The CDR3 DNA reads as TGTGCCAGCTCATACAAACCGGGACTTACAATCTACGAGCAGTACTTC.